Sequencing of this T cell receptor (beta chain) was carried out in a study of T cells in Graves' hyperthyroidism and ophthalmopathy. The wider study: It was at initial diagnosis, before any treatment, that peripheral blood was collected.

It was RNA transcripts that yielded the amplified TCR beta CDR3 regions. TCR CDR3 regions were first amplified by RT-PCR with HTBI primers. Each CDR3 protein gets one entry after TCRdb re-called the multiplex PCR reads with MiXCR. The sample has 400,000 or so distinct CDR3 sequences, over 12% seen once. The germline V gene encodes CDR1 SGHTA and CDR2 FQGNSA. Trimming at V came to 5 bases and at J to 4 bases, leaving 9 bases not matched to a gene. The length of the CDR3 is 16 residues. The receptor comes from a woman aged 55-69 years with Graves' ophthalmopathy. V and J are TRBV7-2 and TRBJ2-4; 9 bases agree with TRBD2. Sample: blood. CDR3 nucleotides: TGTGCCAGCAGCGATAGCGGGAGCCCGGTAAAAAACATTCAGTACTTC. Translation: CASSDSGSPVKNIQYF.